Given below is one T cell receptor (beta chain) in context. The same CDR3 also results from other DNA sequences found in this sample. The study ran the assay at deep level. Profiled with immunoSEQ multiplex PCR; TCRdb holds only in-frame clones, not every one. There are roughly 1,500,000 clones in the sample; 98% occur only once, and about 0.45% lies in the top ten. From CD4+ cells came CD45RA+ naive and CD45RA-negative memory subsets. These data come from a study of shared clonotypes between healthy human individuals. This CDR3 has 12 residues. V was clipped by 3 bases and J by 6 bases, with 6 bases between them. The V gene's germline CDR1 is SGHTA and CDR2 FQGNSA.

This receptor was taken from a man younger than 45 in good health. The sample comprised naive CD4+ T cells sorted from blood. Subset: CD45RA+ positively selected. The rearrangement joins TRBV7-2 to TRBJ2-1; D is unresolved. The CDR3 nucleotides read TGTGCCAGCAGCTTGGGCCTCAATGAGCAGTTCTTC. Its protein is CASSLGLNEQFF. Drawing the rest from reference TRBV7-2 and TRBJ2-1, the complete variable domain is GAGVSQSPSNKVTEKGKDVELRCDPISGHTALYWYRQSLGQGLEFLIYFQGNSAPDKSGLPSDRFSAERTGGSVSTLTIQRTQQEDSAVYLCASSLGLNEQFFGPGTRLTVL.